Listed here are 15 T cell receptor beta chains from one sample, sequenced in a study of lymphopenia after photon versus proton radiotherapy. The repertoire was sequenced with immunoSEQ multiplex PCR; TCRdb's copy has only in-frame clones and lacks some. The sample lists around 28,000 clones; around 81% were seen once. The sample here was peripheral blood, taken from a patient treated with photon-based radiotherapy. Receptors originate from a man between 50 and 59 years old with gastric cancer.

This clone was seen only a few times. This chain connects TRBV10-3 to TRBJ2-7, with a tentative D call TRBD1 (6 bases). The V end lost 8 bases, the J end lost 0 bases, and 14 bases lay between the germline ends. This CDR3 comprises 14 residues. The germline gives CDR1 ENHRY, CDR2 SYGVKD. This CDR3 is CAIRRTANSYEQYF. The CDR3 DNA reads as TGTGCCATCCGCAGGACAGCCAACTCCTACGAGCAGTACTTC.

The count of this clone is one. V gene TRBV19 combines with J gene TRBJ1-1; 7 bases line up with TRBD1. The germline CDR1 and CDR2 sequences are LNHDA and SQIVND (reference sequence). The CDR3 contains 14 residues. Trimming cost V 5 bases and J 5 bases; bases outside gene matches: 8. The CDR3 is CASSVHRGKTEAFF. The CDR3 DNA follows: TGTGCCAGTAGTGTCCACAGGGGTAAAACTGAAGCTTTCTTT.

The chain joins TRBV19 to TRBJ2-7; 7 bases are shared with TRBD2. Losses at the gene ends were 4 bases for V and 6 bases for J; bases not matched to a gene: 9. Germline V CDR1 and CDR2: LNHDA, SQIVND (reference sequence). The CDR3 is 14 amino acids. The CDR3 nucleotides are TGTGCCAGTAGTAGGGACTACTCCCTTCTCGAGCAGTACTTC. It yields the protein CASSRDYSLLEQYF.

This clone came up a few times. V usage is TRBV7-8 and J usage is TRBJ1-3; D gene ambiguous. The V end was cut by 1 base, the J end by 0 bases, with 7 bases between. CDR3 length equals 15 residues. In germline, CDR1 is SGHVS, CDR2 FQNEAQ. The CDR3: CASSLDWGSGNTIYF. The CDR3, as DNA: TGTGCCAGCAGCTTAGATTGGGGCTCTGGAAACACCATATATTTT.

This chain links TRBV10-2 with TRBJ1-6, with 8 positions matching TRBD1. Germline V CDR1 and CDR2: WSHSY, SAAADI. The J segment lost 7 bases and the V segment lost 5 bases, leaving 7 bases of the junction unmatched. The length of the CDR3 is 15 residues. CDR3 nucleotide sequence: TGCGCCAGCAGTTTCCAGGGGGCGAGGAATTCACCCCTCCACTTT. Translated, it gives CASSFQGARNSPLHF.

This chain uses TRBV19 with TRBJ1-2; a weak D match, TRBD1 (5 bases). The CDR3 is made up of 13 amino acids. Between the trimmed V and J ends, which lost 3 bases and 4 bases, there was a span of 9 bases. The germline CDR1 and CDR2 sequences are LNHDA and SQIVND (reference sequence). CDR3 residues: CASSIDSFYGYTF. CDR3 bases: TGTGCCAGTAGTATCGACAGCTTCTATGGCTACACCTTC.

The rearrangement joins TRBV20-1 to TRBJ1-1; unclear D gene. This CDR3 spans 9 amino acids. V was cut by 8 bases and J by 6 bases, with 7 bases left in between. CDR1 and CDR2 from the germline V gene are DFQATT and SNEGSKA (reference sequence). The CDR3 DNA is TGCAGTCCCGGGGCTGAAGCTTTCTTT. Translating it yields CSPGAEAFF.

In the case of this clone: The junction departs from the called germline gene at one end, perhaps through a read error. The chain carries TRBV7-9 and TRBJ2-2; 9 nucleotides align to TRBD1. CDR1 is SEHNR, CDR2 FQNEAQ, per germline (reference sequence). This CDR3 region has 16 residues. The CDR3 DNA reads TGCGCCAGCAGCCGAGGGACAGGGCAGGACACCGGGGAGCTGTTTTTT. Translating it yields CASSRGTGQDTGELFF.

This chain connects TRBV5-5 to TRBJ1-1; D unclear. CDR1 is SGHKS and CDR2 is YYEKEE in the germline V gene (reference sequence). The CDR3 consists of 13 residues. With 6 bases removed from V and 0 bases from J, the gap between germline ends came to 9 bases. The CDR3 coding sequence is TGTGCCAGCAAGAAACAGCTGAACACTGAAGCTTTCTTT. The encoded protein is CASKKQLNTEAFF.

The V gene is TRBV10-1, the J gene TRBJ2-1, with TRBD2 as a possible D gene (6 bases). Between the trimmed V and J ends, which lost 2 bases and 4 bases, there was a span of 15 bases. The CDR3 length is 16 residues. Germline V gene data show CDR1 as WNHNN and CDR2 as SYGVQD (reference sequence). The CDR3 sequence: CASSETSGGSYNEQFF. Written as DNA, the CDR3 is TGCGCCAGCAGTGAGACCTCCGGGGGATCATACAATGAGCAGTTCTTC.

This clone was picked up one time. This chain joins TRBV5-1 and TRBJ2-1; a possible D gene is TRBD2 (5 bases). There are 15 residues in the CDR3. CDR1 and CDR2 from the germline V gene are SGHRS and YFSETQ. V was shortened by 7 bases and J by 1 base, with 15 bases between the two germline ends. This CDR3 reads CASRSSASSYNEQFF. CDR3 DNA sequence: TGCGCCAGCCGCAGTAGCGCAAGTTCCTACAATGAGCAGTTCTTC.

This clone has a single count. V gene TRBV11-3 combines with J gene TRBJ2-3; D is ambiguous. The CDR3 runs to 14 residues. Trimming cost V 2 bases and J 4 bases, with 10 bases left between them. Looked up from germline, CDR1 is SGHNT and CDR2 is YENEEA. The CDR3 DNA is TGTGCCAGCAGCTTAAGTCCTGATCCAGATACGCAGTATTTT. It yields the protein CASSLSPDPDTQYF.

The chain links TRBV7-8 to TRBJ1-1; D is unresolved. Deletions cut 2 bases from V and 5 bases from J, with 12 bases between. The CDR3 length is 14 residues. Germline V CDR1 and CDR2: SGHVS, FQNEAQ. CDR3 bases: TGTGCCAGCAGCTTATGGGCAGGCCAAACTGAAGCTTTCTTT. It translates to CASSLWAGQTEAFF.

The V call is TRBV5-1, the J call TRBJ2-2; no clear D gene. Trimming cost V 5 bases and J 5 bases, with 16 bases left between them. Germline CDR1 reads SGHRS; CDR2 reads YFSETQ. There are 15 residues in the CDR3. Written as DNA, the CDR3 is TGCGCCAGCAGGCAAGGGCAGGCCGGGACCGGGGAGCTGTTTTTT. Amino acids: CASRQGQAGTGELFF.

The rearrangement uses TRBV7-6 and TRBJ2-3, with TRBD2 identical over 13 bases. CDR3 length: 18 residues. The germline V gene encodes CDR1 SGHVS and CDR2 FNYEAQ. The trim removed 2 bases at V and 0 bases at J, leaving 5 bases unmatched. CDR3 DNA: TGTGCCAGCAGCTTACGACTAGCGGGGGGTACTAGCACAGATACGCAGTATTTT. It codes for CASSLRLAGGTSTDTQYF.